This paragraph reports one T cell receptor (beta chain). Its antigen is unknown. Base qualities are missing; no much larger clone stands one base away. The same CDR3 is also encoded by other DNA sequences in this sample. Using the deep immunoSEQ assay, multiplex PCR amplified TCR CDR3 regions from genomic DNA. Extracted genomic DNA from each cell subset was spread evenly across all wells of several immunoSEQ 96-well plates, with each plate serving as a replicate. Each replicate PCR for sorted subsets received 150 to 250 ng genomic DNA, equal to tens of thousands of T cell genomes. The purified libraries were quantified using a Qubit 3.0 fluorometer, sized with a Bioanalyzer 2100, and then quantified again using the KAPA Library Quantification kit. Every immunoSEQ 96-well plate was sequenced on a dedicated single-read 150-cycle Illumina NextSeq 550 flow cell. From the authors' description of their analysis: The immunoSEQ output contained only junctional sequences without quality scores, so filtering could not match that applied to full-length reads. Sequences were annotated with PyIR, a Python wrapper for IgBLAST v1.9, and V/J genes and CDR3 were assigned using IMGT germline references. Reads with weak V/J assignments (E-value above 1e-6), missing CDR3, stop codons, out-of-frame junctions, or ambiguous translated residues were removed. A V3J clonotype was defined by an identical inferred V gene, J gene, and CDR3 amino acid sequence. The percentage overlap between two repertoires was calculated by dividing the number of shared unique clonotypes by the size of the smaller repertoire. Three approaches were used to assess repertoire richness: RTK rarefaction, the Chao1 estimator, and Recon v2.1 estimates of unobserved clonotypes. OLGA was used to compute generation probabilities for all TCRbeta clonotypes that the gDNA method yielded from several donors. Here the immuneACCESS table is served through TCRdb, limited to in-frame sequences with V and J called. Missing clones are a known gap in these copies; in checked studies unresolved V genes cover under half, and the rest lacks a known reason. D and trimming come from the DNA, and the V and J calls and clone size come from that table. The sample table shows around 1,100,000 clones, and 77% are seen once. The leading ten clones occupy roughly 0.82% of the sample.

The data belong to a study of shared clonotypes between healthy human individuals (dated by TCRdb to the early 2020s). About the study as a whole: Three men and a couple of women, aged 18 to 49 years, made up the cohort. Each donor's leukapheresis produced roughly between roughly 0.85 and 10 billion PBMCs. Libraries were prepared and TCR repertoires were sequenced by different laboratories using diverse techniques, in order to increase sequencing depth and limit assay-specific biases. The study deeply sequenced blood TCR repertoires of five healthy adults to estimate repertoire size and the extent of clonotype sharing between individuals. Per donor, three plates each were used for CD4 naive and CD4 memory, two for CD8 naive, and one for CD8 memory.

Paper-wide results and their limitations: Based on pairwise subsampling, the degree of clonotype sharing among donors was expected to be affected by sequencing depth. Across a few donors, around 5% of naive CD4, roughly 3.8% of naive CD8, 2% to 2.5% of memory CD4, and around 0.4% of memory CD8 clonotypes were shared. Naive subsets generally had larger estimated clonotype richness than memory subsets. Sampling was restricted to blood, and TCR repertoires in tissues likely differ from the TCR repertoires found in blood. Even with the large sequencing depth, rarefaction of the sorted-subset datasets indicated that sequencing was incomplete. Clonotypes shared by all four sorted-subset donors showed higher generation probabilities than non-shared clonotypes. Because the study included a small number of donors, the genetic and exposure-history diversity represented was limited.

CDR1 and CDR2, looked up from the germline V gene, are SGDLS and YYNGEE. The CDR3 runs 15 amino acids, cysteine and phenylalanine included. Only the CDR3 portion is preserved as DNA: 45 bases, with reading frame beginning at the first base. For this chain, trimming is 0 bases at the V end and 7 bases at the J end, and the number of junction bases without a gene match is 7. Donors were healthy HIV-negative adults with no recently reported acute infections or vaccinations. All donors were Caucasian adults living in Nashville, Tennessee, USA. CD4+ T cells were enriched through magnetic negative selection, after which naive cells were positively selected on CD45RA and the remaining negative fraction served as the memory subset. After blood collection by leukapheresis, PBMCs were isolated using Ficoll-Histopaque density gradient centrifugation and then cryopreserved in the vapor phase of liquid nitrogen. Purity and quantity of every magnetically sorted T cell population were checked by analytical flow cytometry. Genomic DNA was isolated from every sorted fraction and measured by UV absorbance on a Nanodrop 2000c.

This TCR was sampled from a man aged 18 to 30 in good health. Some clones in this sample may be carry-over from other donors' samples. The sample taken for sequencing was memory CD4+ T cells from PBMCs. The sample's cell subset or site label is to be understood as: CD45RA-negative fraction. The receptor chain draws on TRBV9 and TRBJ2-1, and 7 junction bases match TRBD2. The nucleotide sequence is TGTGCCAGCAGCGTAGAAGGCGGGAGAGGTAATGAGCAGTTCTTC. Its protein product is CASSVEGGRGNEQFF.